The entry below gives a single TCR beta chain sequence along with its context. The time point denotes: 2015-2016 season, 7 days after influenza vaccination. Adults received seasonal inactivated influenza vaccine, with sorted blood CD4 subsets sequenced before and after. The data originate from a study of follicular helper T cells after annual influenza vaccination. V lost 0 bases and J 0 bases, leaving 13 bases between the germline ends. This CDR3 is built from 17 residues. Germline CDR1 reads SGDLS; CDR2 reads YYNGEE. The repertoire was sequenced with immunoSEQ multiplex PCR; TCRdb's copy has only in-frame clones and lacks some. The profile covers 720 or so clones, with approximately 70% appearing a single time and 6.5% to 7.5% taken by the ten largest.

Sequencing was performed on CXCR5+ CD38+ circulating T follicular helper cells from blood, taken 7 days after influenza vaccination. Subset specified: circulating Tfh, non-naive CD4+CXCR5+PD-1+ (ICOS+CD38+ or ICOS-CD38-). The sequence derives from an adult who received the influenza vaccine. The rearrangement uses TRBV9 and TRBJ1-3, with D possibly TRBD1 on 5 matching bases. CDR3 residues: CASSVVGGSFSGNTIYF. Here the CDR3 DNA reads TGTGCCAGCAGCGTAGTCGGGGGGTCCTTCTCTGGAAACACCATATATTTT.